The T cell receptor beta chain under discussion was sequenced for a study of a mutant IDH1 vaccine in newly diagnosed glioma. Germline lookup yields CDR1 KGHSH and CDR2 LQKENI. The V gene lost 1 base and the J gene lost 6 bases, with 19 bases spanning the gap. The CDR3 spans 17 residues. TCRdb keeps only in-frame clones here, not all; method: immunoSEQ multiplex PCR. The table records around 32,000 clones, approximately 79% of them present only once. Described time point: week 35, safety follow-up. What each vaccine dose contained was 300 ug of mutant IDH1 20-mer peptide, accompanied by topical imiquimod. The count of this clone is one. Its antigen is unknown.

This chain connects TRBV18 to TRBJ2-1; D may be TRBD2 (7 bases). The material was PBMCs, obtained from a glioma patient whose treatment included an IDH1 peptide vaccine. This sequence was found in a woman between 25 and 40 years old with glioma. Some clones in this sample may be carry-over from other donors' samples. The DNA of the CDR3 is TGTGCCAGCTCACCACGGATAGGGGGGGCCTATATCAATGAGCAGTTCTTC. Its protein is CASSPRIGGAYINEQFF.